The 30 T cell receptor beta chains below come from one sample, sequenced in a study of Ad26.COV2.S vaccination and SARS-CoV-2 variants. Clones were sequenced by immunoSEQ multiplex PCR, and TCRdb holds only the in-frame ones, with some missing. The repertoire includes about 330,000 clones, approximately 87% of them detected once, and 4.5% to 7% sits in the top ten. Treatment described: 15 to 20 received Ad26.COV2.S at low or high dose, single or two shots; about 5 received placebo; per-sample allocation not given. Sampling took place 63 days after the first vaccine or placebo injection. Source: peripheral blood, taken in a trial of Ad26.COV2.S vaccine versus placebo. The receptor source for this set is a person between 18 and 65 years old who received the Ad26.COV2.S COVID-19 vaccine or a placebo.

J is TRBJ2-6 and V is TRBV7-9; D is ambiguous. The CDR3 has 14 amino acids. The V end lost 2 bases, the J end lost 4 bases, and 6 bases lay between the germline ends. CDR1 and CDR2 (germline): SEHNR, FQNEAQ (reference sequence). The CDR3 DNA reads TGTGCCAGCAGCTTATTCACCGGGGCCAACGTCCTGACTTTC. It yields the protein CASSLFTGANVLTF.

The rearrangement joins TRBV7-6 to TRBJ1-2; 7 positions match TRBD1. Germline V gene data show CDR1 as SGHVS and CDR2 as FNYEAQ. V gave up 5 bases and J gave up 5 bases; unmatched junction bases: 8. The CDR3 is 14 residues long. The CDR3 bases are TGTGCCAGCAGCCCATCCGGGACAGAGTATGGCTACACCTTC. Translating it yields CASSPSGTEYGYTF.

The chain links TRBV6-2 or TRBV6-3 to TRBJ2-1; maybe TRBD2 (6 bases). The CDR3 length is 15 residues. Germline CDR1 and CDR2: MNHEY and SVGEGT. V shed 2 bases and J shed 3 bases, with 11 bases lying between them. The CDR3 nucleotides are TGTGCCAGCAGTTACCGGGGGTCGTTCTACAATGAGCAGTTCTTC. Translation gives CASSYRGSFYNEQFF.

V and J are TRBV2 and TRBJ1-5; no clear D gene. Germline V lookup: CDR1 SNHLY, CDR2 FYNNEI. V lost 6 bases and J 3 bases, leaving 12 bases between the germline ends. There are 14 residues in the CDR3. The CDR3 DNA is TGTGCCAGCAGCTACGGGATATCCAATCAGCCCCAGCATTTT. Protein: CASSYGISNQPQHF. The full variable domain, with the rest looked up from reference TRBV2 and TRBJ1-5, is EPEVTQTPSHQVTQMGQEVILRCVPISNHLYFYWYRQILGQKVEFLVSFYNNEISEKSEIFDDQFSVERPDGSNFTLKIRSTKLEDSAMYFCASSYGISNQPQHFGDGTRLSIL.

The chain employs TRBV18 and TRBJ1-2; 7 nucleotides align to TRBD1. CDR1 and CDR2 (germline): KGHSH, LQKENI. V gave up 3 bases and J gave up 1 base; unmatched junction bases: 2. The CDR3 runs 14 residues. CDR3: CASSPDRRNYGYTF. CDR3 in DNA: TGTGCCAGCTCACCGGACAGGCGTAACTATGGCTACACCTTC.

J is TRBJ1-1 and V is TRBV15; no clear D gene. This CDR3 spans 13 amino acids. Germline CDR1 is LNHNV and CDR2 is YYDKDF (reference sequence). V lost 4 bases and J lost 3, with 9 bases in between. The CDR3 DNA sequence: TGTGCCACCAGCATAGAAACTCACACTGAAGCTTTCTTT. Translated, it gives CATSIETHTEAFF.

The CDR3 is CATGGGNTEAFF. CDR3 DNA sequence: TGTGCCACCGGGGGCGGGAACACTGAAGCTTTCTTT. This chain connects TRBV15 to TRBJ1-1, with a tentative D call TRBD1 (6 bases). Trimming cost V 8 bases and J 1 base, with 8 bases left between them. Germline CDR1 reads LNHNV; CDR2 reads YYDKDF (reference sequence). CDR3 length: 12 amino acids. The variable domain in full, with the rest retrieved from reference TRBV15 and TRBJ1-1, is DAMVIQNPRYQVTQFGKPVTLSCSQTLNHNVMYWYQQKSSQAPKLLFHYYDKDFNNEADTPDNFQSRRPNTSFCFLDIRSPGLGDTAMYLCATGGGNTEAFFGQGTRLTVV.

This CDR3 reads CSVVWSGRPYNEQFF. The CDR3 DNA is TGCAGCGTTGTTTGGAGCGGGAGACCCTACAATGAGCAGTTCTTC. The rearrangement links TRBV29-1 to TRBJ2-1; TRBD2 matches at 8 bases. Germline values: CDR1 SQVTM, CDR2 ANQGSEA. The length of the CDR3 is 15 residues. V was pared by 4 bases and J by 2 bases, with 7 bases of the junction left unmatched.

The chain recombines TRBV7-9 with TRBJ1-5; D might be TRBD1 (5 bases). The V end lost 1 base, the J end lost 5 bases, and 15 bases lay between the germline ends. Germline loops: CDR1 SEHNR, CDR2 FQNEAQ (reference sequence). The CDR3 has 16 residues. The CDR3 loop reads CASSLGGGQGDQPQHF. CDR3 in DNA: TGTGCCAGCAGCTTAGGAGGCGGGCAGGGAGATCAGCCCCAGCATTTT.

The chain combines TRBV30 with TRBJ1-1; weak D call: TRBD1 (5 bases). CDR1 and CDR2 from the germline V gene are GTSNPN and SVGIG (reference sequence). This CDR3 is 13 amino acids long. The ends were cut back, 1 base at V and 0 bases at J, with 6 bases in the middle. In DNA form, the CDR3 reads TGTGCCTGGAGTGCGGGGGTGAACACTGAAGCTTTCTTT. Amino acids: CAWSAGVNTEAFF.

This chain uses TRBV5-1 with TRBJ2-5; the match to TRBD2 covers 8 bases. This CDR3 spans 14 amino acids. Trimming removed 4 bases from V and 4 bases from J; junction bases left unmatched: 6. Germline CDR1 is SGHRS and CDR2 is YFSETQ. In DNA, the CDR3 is TGCGCCAGCAGCGTGGGAACTAGCGGAGAGACCCAGTACTTC. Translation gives CASSVGTSGETQYF. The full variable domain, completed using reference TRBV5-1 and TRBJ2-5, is KAGVTQTPRYLIKTRGQQVTLSCSPISGHRSVSWYQQTPGQGLQFLFEYFSETQRNKGNFPGRFSGRQFSNSRSEMNVSTLELGDSALYLCASSVGTSGETQYFGPGTRLLVL.

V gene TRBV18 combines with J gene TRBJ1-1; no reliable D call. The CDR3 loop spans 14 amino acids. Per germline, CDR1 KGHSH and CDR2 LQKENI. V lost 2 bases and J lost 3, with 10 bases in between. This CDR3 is CASSPARRDTEAFF. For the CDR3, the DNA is TGTGCCAGCTCACCAGCCCGGCGAGACACTGAAGCTTTCTTT.

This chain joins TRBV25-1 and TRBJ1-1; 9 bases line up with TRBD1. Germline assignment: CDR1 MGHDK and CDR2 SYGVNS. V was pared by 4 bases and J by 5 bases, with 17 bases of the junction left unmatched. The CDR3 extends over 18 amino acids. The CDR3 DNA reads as TGTGCCAGCAGTGTGACCAGGAGACAGGGGGTGTTTCTTACTGAAGCTTTCTTT. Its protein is CASSVTRRQGVFLTEAFF.

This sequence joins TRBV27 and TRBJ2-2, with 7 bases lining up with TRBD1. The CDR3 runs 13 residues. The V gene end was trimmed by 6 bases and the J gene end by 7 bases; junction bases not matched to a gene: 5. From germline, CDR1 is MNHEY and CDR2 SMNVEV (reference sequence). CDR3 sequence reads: CASRQGVNGELFF. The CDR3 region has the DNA TGTGCCAGCAGGCAGGGGGTGAACGGGGAGCTGTTTTTT.

This CDR3 reads CASSLGQRQETQYF. The CDR3, as DNA: TGTGCCAGCAGTCTCGGACAGAGGCAAGAGACCCAGTACTTC. The chain combines TRBV28 with TRBJ2-5; a weak D match, TRBD1 (6 bases). Germline V gene sequence: CDR1 MDHEN, CDR2 SYDVKM. Trimming left V 5 bases short and J 2 bases short, with 12 bases between. The CDR3 runs 14 residues.

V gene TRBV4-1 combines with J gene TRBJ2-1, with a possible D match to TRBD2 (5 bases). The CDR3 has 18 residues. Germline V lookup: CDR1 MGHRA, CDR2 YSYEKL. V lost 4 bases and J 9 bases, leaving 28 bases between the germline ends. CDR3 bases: TGCGCCAGCAGCCCCCGAGAGGTGTCTGCTGGGTCGGGAAGTGAGCAGTTCTTC. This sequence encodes CASSPREVSAGSGSEQFF.

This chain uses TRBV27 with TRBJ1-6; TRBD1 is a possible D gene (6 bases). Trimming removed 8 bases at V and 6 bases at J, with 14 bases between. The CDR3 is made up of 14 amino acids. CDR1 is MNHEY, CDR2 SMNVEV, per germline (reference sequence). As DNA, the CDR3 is TGTGCCAGCTCTTTGGGGGCGTTTAATTCACCCCTCCACTTT. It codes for CASSLGAFNSPLHF.

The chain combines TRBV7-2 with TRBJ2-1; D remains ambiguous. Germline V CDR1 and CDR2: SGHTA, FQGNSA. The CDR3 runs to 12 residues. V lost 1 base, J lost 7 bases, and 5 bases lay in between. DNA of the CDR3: TGTGCCAGCAGCTTAGACCTAAATGAGCAGTTCTTC. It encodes CASSLDLNEQFF.

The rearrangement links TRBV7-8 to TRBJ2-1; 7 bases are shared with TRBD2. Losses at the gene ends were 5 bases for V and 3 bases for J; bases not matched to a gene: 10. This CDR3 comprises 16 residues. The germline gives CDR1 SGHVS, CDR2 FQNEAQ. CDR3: CASSPRAGSSYNEQFF. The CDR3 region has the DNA TGTGCCAGCAGCCCAAGAGCGGGAAGTAGCTACAATGAGCAGTTCTTC.

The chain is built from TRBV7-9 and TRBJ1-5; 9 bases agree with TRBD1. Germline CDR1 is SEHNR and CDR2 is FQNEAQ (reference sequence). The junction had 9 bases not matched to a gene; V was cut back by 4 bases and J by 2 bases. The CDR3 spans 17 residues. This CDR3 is CASSSGTGFPGNQPQHF. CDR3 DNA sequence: TGTGCCAGCAGCTCCGGGACAGGGTTCCCGGGCAATCAGCCCCAGCATTTT.

CDR3 protein: CARGAPNTEAFF. CDR3 in DNA: TGTGCTCGTGGGGCTCCGAACACTGAAGCTTTCTTT. The V and J genes are TRBV2 and TRBJ1-1, with D possibly TRBD1 on 5 matching bases. CDR1 and CDR2 (germline): SNHLY, FYNNEI. This CDR3 is 12 amino acids long.

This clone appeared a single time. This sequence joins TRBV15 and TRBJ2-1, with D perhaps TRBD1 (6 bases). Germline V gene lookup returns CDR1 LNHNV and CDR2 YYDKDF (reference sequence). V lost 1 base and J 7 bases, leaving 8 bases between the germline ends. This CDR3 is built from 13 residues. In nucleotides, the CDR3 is TGTGCCACCAGCAGAGCAGGGGCGAATGAGCAGTTCTTC. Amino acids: CATSRAGANEQFF.

The CDR3 loop reads CASSFSGLRDTEAFF. In DNA form, the CDR3 reads TGTGCCAGCAGCTTTAGTGGGTTAAGGGACACTGAAGCTTTCTTT. This chain links TRBV7-2 with TRBJ1-1; D gene ambiguous. The CDR3 has 15 residues. V lost 3 bases, J lost 3 bases, and 14 bases lay in between. Germline CDR1 reads SGHTA; CDR2 reads FQGNSA.

For the CDR3, the DNA is TGTGCCAGCAGCAAAGGGGACAGGCCAAATCAGCCCCAGCATTTT. Its protein is CASSKGDRPNQPQHF. This rearrangement joins TRBV21-1 to TRBJ1-5; the D call in the table, TRBD1, was not verified against the DNA. TRBV21-1 corresponds to a pseudogene. This CDR3 has 15 amino acids.

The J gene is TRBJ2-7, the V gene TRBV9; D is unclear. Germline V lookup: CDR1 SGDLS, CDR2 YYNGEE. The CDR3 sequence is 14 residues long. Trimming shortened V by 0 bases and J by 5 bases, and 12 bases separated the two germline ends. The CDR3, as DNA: TGTGCCAGCAGCGTAGAAGGTCTCTGGGACGAGCAGTACTTC. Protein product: CASSVEGLWDEQYF.

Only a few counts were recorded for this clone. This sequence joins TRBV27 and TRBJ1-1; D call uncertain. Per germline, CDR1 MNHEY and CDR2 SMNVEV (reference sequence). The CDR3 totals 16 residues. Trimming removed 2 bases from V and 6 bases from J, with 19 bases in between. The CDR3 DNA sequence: TGTGCCAGCAGTTTAAGACGTGGGCATTGGAATTCTGAAGCTTTCTTT. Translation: CASSLRRGHWNSEAFF.

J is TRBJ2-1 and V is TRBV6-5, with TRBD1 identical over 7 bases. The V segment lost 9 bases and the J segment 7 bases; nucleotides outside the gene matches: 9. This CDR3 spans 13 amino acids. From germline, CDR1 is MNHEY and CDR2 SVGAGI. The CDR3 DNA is TGTGCCAGTCTCACAGGGGTGGGAAATGAGCAGTTCTTC. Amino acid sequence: CASLTGVGNEQFF.

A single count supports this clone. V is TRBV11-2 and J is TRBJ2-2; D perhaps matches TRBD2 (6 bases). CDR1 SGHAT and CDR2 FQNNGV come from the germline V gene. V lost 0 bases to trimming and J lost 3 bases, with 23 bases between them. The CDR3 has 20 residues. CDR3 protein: CASSLDLEEGFEWDTGELFF. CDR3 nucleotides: TGTGCCAGCAGCTTAGATTTGGAGGAGGGATTCGAGTGGGACACCGGGGAGCTGTTTTTT. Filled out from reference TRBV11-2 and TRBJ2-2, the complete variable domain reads EAGVAQSPRYKIIEKRQSVAFWCNPISGHATLYWYQQILGQGPKLLIQFQNNGVVDDSQLPKDRFSAERLKGVDSTLKIQPAKLEDSAVYLCASSLDLEEGFEWDTGELFFGEGSRLTVL.

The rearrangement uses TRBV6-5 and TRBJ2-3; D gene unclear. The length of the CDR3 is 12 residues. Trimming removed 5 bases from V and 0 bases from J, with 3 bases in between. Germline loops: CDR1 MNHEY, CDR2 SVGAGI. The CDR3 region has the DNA TGTGCCAGCAGTCATAGCACAGATACGCAGTATTTT. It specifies CASSHSTDTQYF.

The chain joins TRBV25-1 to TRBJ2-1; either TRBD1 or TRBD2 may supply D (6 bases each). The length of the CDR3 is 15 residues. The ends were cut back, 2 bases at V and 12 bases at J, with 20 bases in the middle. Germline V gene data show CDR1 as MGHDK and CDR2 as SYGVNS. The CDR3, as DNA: TGTGCCAGCAGTGAAACTGGAATAATTGGAGGGGGGCAGTTCTTC. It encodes CASSETGIIGGGQFF.